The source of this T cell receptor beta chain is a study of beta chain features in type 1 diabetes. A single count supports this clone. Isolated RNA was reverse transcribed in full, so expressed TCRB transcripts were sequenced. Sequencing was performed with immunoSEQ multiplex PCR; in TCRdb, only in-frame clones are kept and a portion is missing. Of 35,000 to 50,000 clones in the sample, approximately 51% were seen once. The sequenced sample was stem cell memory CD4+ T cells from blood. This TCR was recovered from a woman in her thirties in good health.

CDR3 nucleotide sequence: TGTGCCAGCAGCGTTGTAGGGGGCGAGGATGAAAAACTGTTTTTT. It translates to CASSVVGGEDEKLFF. This chain uses TRBV9 with TRBJ1-4; 7 bases agree with TRBD1. The germline V gene encodes CDR1 SGDLS and CDR2 YYNGEE. J gave up 6 bases and V 2 bases, and 7 bases lay outside the gene matches. This CDR3 is 15 amino acids long.